These 11 T cell receptor beta chains share one sample of origin, sequenced in a study of blood T cell repertoires in COVID-19. Method: immunoSEQ multiplex PCR; TCRdb's copy keeps in-frame clones and lacks some. The repertoire holds 280,000 or so clones, with 85% as singletons. Sequencing was carried out using peripheral blood. Receptors were obtained from a human donor in a cohort sampled during active COVID-19.

The genes are TRBV7-9 and TRBJ2-5, with a tentative D call TRBD2 (5 bases). CDR1 is SEHNR, CDR2 FQNEAQ, per germline (reference sequence). This CDR3 has 14 amino acids. Trimming took 4 bases from V and 2 from J, leaving 11 bases between them. CDR3 DNA: TGTGCCAGCAGCTCCACGGGAAGGCAAGAGACCCAGTACTTC. Translated, it gives CASSSTGRQETQYF. The full variable domain, completed using reference TRBV7-9 and TRBJ2-5, is DTGVSQNPRHKITKRGQNVTFRCDPISEHNRLYWYRQTLGQGPEFLTYFQNEAQLEKSRLLSDRFSAERPKGSFSTLEIQRTEQGDSAMYLCASSSTGRQETQYFGPGTRLLVL.

The rearrangement links TRBV30 to TRBJ2-6, with D possibly being TRBD1 (5 bases). V was shortened by 1 base and J by 0 bases, with 7 bases between the two germline ends. Germline V gives CDR1 GTSNPN, CDR2 SVGIG (reference sequence). The CDR3 loop spans 15 amino acids. The DNA for the CDR3 is TGTGCCTGGAGTGCACAGGTCTCTGGGGCCAACGTCCTGACTTTC. This gives the protein CAWSAQVSGANVLTF. Full variable domain (rest looked up from reference TRBV30 and TRBJ2-6): SQTIHQWPATLVQPVGSPLSLECTVEGTSNPNLYWYRQAAGRGLQLLFYSVGIGQISSEVPQNLSASRPQDRQFILSSKKLLLSDSGFYLCAWSAQVSGANVLTFGAGSRLTVL.

The chain links TRBV7-9 to TRBJ1-2, with D possibly matching TRBD1 (6 bases). Germline V gene data show CDR1 as SEHNR and CDR2 as FQNEAQ (reference sequence). The CDR3 covers 15 residues. V lost 6 bases and J lost 7, with 21 bases in between. The CDR3: CASSHRALGVFGYTF. CDR3 DNA sequence: TGTGCCAGCAGTCACAGGGCCCTGGGAGTTTTTGGCTACACCTTC.

The genes are TRBV12-3 or TRBV12-4 and TRBJ1-1; perhaps TRBD1 as D (6 bases). V was pared by 10 bases and J by 0 bases, with 12 bases between. The CDR3 has 13 amino acids. CDR3 protein: CATRDTMNTEAFF. CDR3 sequence (DNA): TGTGCCACCCGGGACACCATGAACACTGAAGCTTTCTTT.

This chain links TRBV6-6 with TRBJ1-1; D unresolved. The V end lost 6 bases, the J end lost 4 bases, and 15 bases lay between the germline ends. This CDR3 comprises 14 residues. Germline V gives CDR1 MNHNY, CDR2 SVGAGI (reference sequence). The CDR3 nucleotides read TGTGCCAGCAGACCCGGCCGGGTCGGCACTGAAGCTTTCTTT. It encodes CASRPGRVGTEAFF.

The chain combines TRBV7-2 with TRBJ2-7; maybe TRBD2 (6 bases). Germline CDR1 is SGHTA and CDR2 is FQGNSA. Trimming shortened V by 6 bases and J by 3 bases, and 9 bases separated the two germline ends. The CDR3 length is 12 residues. As DNA, the CDR3 is TGTGCCAGCAGAATGGGGGGCTACGAGCAGTACTTC. Its protein product is CASRMGGYEQYF. The full variable domain, with the rest looked up from reference TRBV7-2 and TRBJ2-7, is GAGVSQSPSNKVTEKGKDVELRCDPISGHTALYWYRQSLGQGLEFLIYFQGNSAPDKSGLPSDRFSAERTGGSVSTLTIQRTQQEDSAVYLCASRMGGYEQYFGPGTRLTVT.

DNA of the CDR3: TGTGCCAGTAGTATGATAGTTGCAACTAATGAAAAACTGTTTTTT. Residues: CASSMIVATNEKLFF. The chain is built from TRBV19 and TRBJ1-4; D call uncertain. The CDR3 has 15 residues. V lost 3 bases to trimming and J lost 0 bases, with 8 bases between them. CDR1 LNHDA and CDR2 SQIVND come from the germline V gene (reference sequence).

The chain has TRBV5-4 and TRBJ2-5; 8 bases agree with TRBD2. CDR3 size: 15 residues. V was clipped by 10 bases and J by 5 bases; unmatched bases: 16. In germline, CDR1 is SGHNT, CDR2 YYREEE (reference sequence). The CDR3 sequence: CAVTSSGFGKETQYF. The CDR3 nucleotides are TGTGCCGTTACTTCTAGCGGGTTTGGAAAGGAGACCCAGTACTTC.

This clone was seen a single time. The chain uses TRBV10-3 and TRBJ1-1; TRBD1 might be the D (6 bases). V was pared by 11 bases and J by 4 bases, with 17 bases between. Germline CDR1 is ENHRY and CDR2 is SYGVKD. The CDR3 loop spans 13 amino acids. The CDR3, as DNA: TGTGCCGCCGAATCACAGGGTAGCACTGAAGCTTTCTTT. Translated, it gives CAAESQGSTEAFF.

The chain has TRBV19 and TRBJ1-5; D not certain. This CDR3 contains 14 residues. The V gene's germline CDR1 is LNHDA and CDR2 SQIVND (reference sequence). The ends were cut back, 2 bases at V and 0 bases at J, with 5 bases in the middle. CDR3 bases: TGTGCCAGTAGTATACGAGGTAGCAATCAGCCCCAGCATTTT. As protein: CASSIRGSNQPQHF.

The chain carries TRBV2 and TRBJ2-1; TRBD2 matches 9 bases. Germline V gives CDR1 SNHLY, CDR2 FYNNEI. The V segment lost 7 bases and the J segment 9 bases; nucleotides outside the gene matches: 19. The CDR3 covers 17 residues. The CDR3 is CASKRERLAETAGEQFF. The DNA of the CDR3 is TGTGCCAGCAAACGCGAAAGACTAGCGGAGACGGCAGGTGAGCAGTTCTTC.